This T cell receptor (beta chain) was retrieved from a study of Graves' ophthalmopathy and Graves' hyperthyroidism. With respect to this clonotype: The target antigen is unknown.

The germline V gene encodes CDR1 LNHNV and CDR2 YYDKDF (reference sequence). Trimming took 2 bases from V and 1 from J, leaving 14 bases between them. The CDR3 covers 16 residues. Findings of the study overall: In separating ophthalmopathy from stable hyperthyroidism, a 13-signature model achieved approximately 91% sensitivity and 81.08% specificity. The majority of expanded thyroid clonotypes above 0.001 frequency also occurred in blood.

Amplified material comprised TCR beta CDR3 regions derived from RNA transcripts. RT-PCR in the first round used HTBI primers; a second-round multiplex PCR followed. Using its own MiXCR run on the multiplex PCR reads, TCRdb lists one record per CDR3 protein. Of more than 550,000 distinct CDR3 sequences listed, approximately 39% are singletons. Among the exclusions were patients with other autoimmune diseases, uncontrolled infections, pregnancy or lactation. Material for sequencing was peripheral blood. This chain uses TRBV15 with TRBJ1-2; D possibly corresponds to TRBD1 (6 bases). The sequence came from an adult man with Graves' ophthalmopathy. The CDR3 region is CATSRSPDSHNYGYTF. The CDR3 bases are TGTGCCACCAGCAGATCCCCGGACAGCCATAACTATGGCTACACCTTC. Full variable domain (missing parts from reference TRBV15 and TRBJ1-2): DAMVIQNPRYQVTQFGKPVTLSCSQTLNHNVMYWYQQKSSQAPKLLFHYYDKDFNNEADTPDNFQSRRPNTSFCFLDIRSPGLGDTAMYLCATSRSPDSHNYGYTFGSGTRLTVV.